This TCR beta chain was found in a study of CD8 T cells in Susac syndrome. Study findings and constraints: The authors acknowledged that the study's TCR sequencing and HLA analysis involved relatively few individuals.

Note on this clonotype: The antigen is unknown.

Sequencing of TCR beta covered CD8+ and CD4+ T cells obtained from blood. Trimming cost V 8 bases and J 6 bases, with 12 bases left between them. The germline gives CDR1 LNHNV, CDR2 YYDKDF (reference sequence). There are 12 residues in the CDR3. Random hexamers were used to reverse transcribe the RNA input (0.5 to 1 ug). TCRdb ran MiXCR on the immunoSEQ multiplex PCR reads and lists one entry per CDR3 protein. The data show fewer than 200,000 distinct CDR3 sequences, roughly 94% seen once. Sequences were obtained from CD4+ T cells from PBMCs. The chain joins TRBV15 to TRBJ2-3, with D perhaps TRBD2 (6 bases). The receptor was derived from a human donor with Susac syndrome. The CDR3 nucleotides read TGTGCCACCTCAGGGCGGGGTGATACGCAGTATTTT. Protein: CATSGRGDTQYF.